What follows are 11 T cell receptor beta chains derived from one specimen sequenced in a study of blood T cell repertoires in COVID-19 (TCRdb year 2020). Library preparation was by the immunoSEQ multiplex PCR assay. TCRdb carries this immuneACCESS record with in-frame sequences only. Its versions omit some clonotypes, under half of them owing to an unresolved V gene in the studies checked, with the rest unexplained. This sample comprises 150,000 to 200,000 clones, 70% to 90% of them detected only once. Jointly, the top ten make up around 0.77% of the sample. Sequencing was done on a sample of PBMCs or T cells enriched from blood (not recorded which). The receptors come from a young woman who had recovered from COVID-19.

The V call is TRBV7-9, the J call TRBJ2-1, with 9 bases matching TRBD2. V was clipped by 5 bases and J by 0 bases; unmatched bases: 2. The CDR3 runs to 15 residues. Germline V CDR1 and CDR2: SEHNR, FQNEAQ (reference sequence). The CDR3 DNA reads as TGTGCCAGCAGCAGACTAGCGGACTCCTACAATGAGCAGTTCTTC. It encodes CASSRLADSYNEQFF.

The CDR3 sequence: CASSHQQGTGNTIYF. The CDR3 nucleotides read TGTGCCAGTAGCCACCAACAGGGAACCGGAAACACCATATATTTT. This chain links TRBV19 with TRBJ1-3; maybe TRBD1 (6 bases). Germline V CDR1 and CDR2: LNHDA, SQIVND (reference sequence). The V end lost 6 bases, the J end lost 4 bases, and 16 bases lay between the germline ends. The CDR3 has 15 amino acids. Full variable domain (missing parts from reference TRBV19 and TRBJ1-3): DGGITQSPKYLFRKEGQNVTLSCEQNLNHDAMYWYRQDPGQGLRLIYYSQIVNDFQKGDIAEGYSVSREKKESFPLTVTSAQKNPTAFYLCASSHQQGTGNTIYFGEGSWLTVV.

This sequence joins TRBV9 and TRBJ2-2; D is undetermined. The germline V gene encodes CDR1 SGDLS and CDR2 YYNGEE. This CDR3 is 14 amino acids long. V was shortened by 1 base and J by 2 bases, with 6 bases between the two germline ends. CDR3 region: CASSVIVNTGELFF. The CDR3 coding sequence is TGTGCCAGCAGCGTAATCGTTAACACCGGGGAGCTGTTTTTT.

The chain links TRBV4-2 to TRBJ2-7; 13 positions agree with TRBD2. The CDR3 consists of 15 residues. Germline V CDR1 and CDR2: LGHNA, YNFKEQ. V lost 7 bases and J lost 4; bases outside the gene matches: 7. CDR3 in amino acids: CASTTGLAGPYEQYF. The CDR3 nucleotides read TGTGCCAGCACAACGGGACTAGCGGGACCATACGAGCAGTACTTC.

The rearrangement uses TRBV7-2 and TRBJ1-2; D ambiguous. The CDR3 runs 15 residues. The germline CDR1 and CDR2 sequences are SGHTA and FQGNSA. Between the trimmed V and J ends, which lost 3 bases and 0 bases, there was a span of 11 bases. CDR3 in amino acids: CASSFSGSSNYGYTF. The DNA for the CDR3 is TGTGCCAGCAGCTTTAGCGGGTCCTCTAACTATGGCTACACCTTC.

The chain uses TRBV4-2 and TRBJ2-5, with D perhaps TRBD1 (5 bases). The CDR3 spans 13 residues. Per the germline V gene, CDR1 is LGHNA and CDR2 is YNFKEQ. V gave up 0 bases and J gave up 3 bases, with 5 bases separating them. CDR3: CASSQDREETQYF. The CDR3 coding sequence is TGTGCCAGCAGCCAAGACAGGGAAGAGACCCAGTACTTC.

In its sample, this clone was seen many times. J is TRBJ2-7 and V is TRBV18; TRBD2 might be the D (6 bases). Trimming took 6 bases from V and 6 from J, leaving 18 bases between them. Germline V gene lookup returns CDR1 KGHSH and CDR2 LQKENI. The CDR3 runs 14 residues. CDR3 nucleotides: TGTGCCAGCTCCCCCCGGAGGGATGTGGGCGAGCAGTACTTC. It yields the protein CASSPRRDVGEQYF.

This chain joins TRBV7-8 and TRBJ2-5; D may be TRBD1 (6 bases). This CDR3 has 14 residues. V was cut by 4 bases and J by 4 bases, with 13 bases left in between. Germline V gene sequence: CDR1 SGHVS, CDR2 FQNEAQ. For the CDR3, the DNA is TGTGCCAGCAGCTCCACGGACAGCCCAGAGACCCAGTACTTC. This gives the protein CASSSTDSPETQYF.

V gene TRBV19 combines with J gene TRBJ1-3; D is unresolved. This CDR3 contains 13 residues. Trimming pared 4 bases from V and 4 bases from J, leaving 8 bases between. The germline CDR1 and CDR2 sequences are LNHDA and SQIVND (reference sequence). CDR3 bases: TGTGCCAGTAGTACAGCGGCCGGAAACACCATATATTTT. It yields the protein CASSTAAGNTIYF.

This clone was seen a single time. This sequence joins TRBV27 and TRBJ2-7, with D perhaps TRBD2 (6 bases). The CDR3 is 15 residues long. V dropped 6 bases and J dropped 7 bases, with 22 bases sitting between them. Per germline, CDR1 MNHEY and CDR2 SMNVEV (reference sequence). DNA of the CDR3: TGTGCCAGCAGACCTGAGACTAGTCCCAAAGGGGAGCAGTACTTC. It codes for CASRPETSPKGEQYF.

The chain links TRBV9 to TRBJ1-3; 7 nucleotides line up with TRBD1. CDR1 SGDLS and CDR2 YYNGEE come from the germline V gene. V was pared by 4 bases and J by 1 base, with 14 bases of the junction left unmatched. This CDR3 comprises 18 residues. The CDR3 region is CASSPRGGQFGSGNTIYF. CDR3 sequence (DNA): TGTGCCAGCAGCCCCCGGGGGGGACAGTTTGGTTCTGGAAACACCATATATTTT.